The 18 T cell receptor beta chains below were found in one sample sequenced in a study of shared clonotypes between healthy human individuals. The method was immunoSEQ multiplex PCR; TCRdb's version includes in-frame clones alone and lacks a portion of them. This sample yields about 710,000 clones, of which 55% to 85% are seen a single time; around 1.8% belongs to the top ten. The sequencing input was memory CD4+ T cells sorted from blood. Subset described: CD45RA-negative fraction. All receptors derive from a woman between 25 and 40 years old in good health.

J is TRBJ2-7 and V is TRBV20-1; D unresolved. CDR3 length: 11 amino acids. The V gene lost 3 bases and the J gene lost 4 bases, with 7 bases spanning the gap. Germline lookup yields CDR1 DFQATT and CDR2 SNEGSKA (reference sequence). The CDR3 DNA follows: TGCAGTGCTAGTGTAACGTACGAGCAGTACTTC. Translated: CSASVTYEQYF.

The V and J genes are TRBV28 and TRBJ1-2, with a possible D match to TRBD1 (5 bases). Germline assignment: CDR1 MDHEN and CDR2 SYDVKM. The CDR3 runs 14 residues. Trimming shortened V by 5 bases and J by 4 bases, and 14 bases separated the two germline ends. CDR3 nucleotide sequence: TGTGCCAGCAGTACGCAGGGTCGGTCCTATGGCTACACCTTC. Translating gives CASSTQGRSYGYTF.

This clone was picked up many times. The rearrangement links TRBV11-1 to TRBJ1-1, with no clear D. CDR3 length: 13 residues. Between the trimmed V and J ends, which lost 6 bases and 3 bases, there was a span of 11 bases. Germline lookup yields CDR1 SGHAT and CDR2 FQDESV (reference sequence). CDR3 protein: CASSFGVDTEAFF. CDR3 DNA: TGTGCCAGCAGTTTTGGGGTGGACACTGAAGCTTTCTTT.

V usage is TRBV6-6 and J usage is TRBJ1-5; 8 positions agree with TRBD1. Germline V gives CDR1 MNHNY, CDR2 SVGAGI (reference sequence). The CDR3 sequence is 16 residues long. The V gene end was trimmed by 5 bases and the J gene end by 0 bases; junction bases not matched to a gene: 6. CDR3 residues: CASSNRGYLSNQPQHF. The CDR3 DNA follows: TGTGCCAGCAGTAACAGGGGGTACCTTAGCAATCAGCCCCAGCATTTT.

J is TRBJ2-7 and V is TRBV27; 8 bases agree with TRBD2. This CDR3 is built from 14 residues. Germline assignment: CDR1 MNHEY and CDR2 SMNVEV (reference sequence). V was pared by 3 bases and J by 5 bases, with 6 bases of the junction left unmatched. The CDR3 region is CASSFDGRVDEQYF. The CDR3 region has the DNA TGTGCCAGCAGTTTTGACGGGAGGGTGGACGAGCAGTACTTC.

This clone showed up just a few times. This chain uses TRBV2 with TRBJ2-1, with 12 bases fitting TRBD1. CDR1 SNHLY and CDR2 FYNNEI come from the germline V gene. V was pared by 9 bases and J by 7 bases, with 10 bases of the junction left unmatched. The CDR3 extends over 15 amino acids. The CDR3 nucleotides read TGTGCCAGTATTGCGGGACAGGGGGCCTGGAATGAGCAGTTCTTC. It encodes CASIAGQGAWNEQFF.

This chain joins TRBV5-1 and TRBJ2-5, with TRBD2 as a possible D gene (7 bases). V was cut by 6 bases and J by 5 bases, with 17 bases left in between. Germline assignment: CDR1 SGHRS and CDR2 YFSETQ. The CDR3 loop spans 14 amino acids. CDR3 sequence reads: CASIRGPGGETQYF. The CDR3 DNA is TGCGCCAGCATCCGGGGTCCGGGGGGCGAGACCCAGTACTTC.

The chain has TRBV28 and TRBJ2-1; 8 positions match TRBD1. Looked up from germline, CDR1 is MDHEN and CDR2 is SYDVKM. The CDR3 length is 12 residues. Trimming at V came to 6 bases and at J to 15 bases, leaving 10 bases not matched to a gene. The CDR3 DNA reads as TGTGCCAGCAGCCGCCAGGTTGGGACAGGGTTCTTC. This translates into CASSRQVGTGFF.

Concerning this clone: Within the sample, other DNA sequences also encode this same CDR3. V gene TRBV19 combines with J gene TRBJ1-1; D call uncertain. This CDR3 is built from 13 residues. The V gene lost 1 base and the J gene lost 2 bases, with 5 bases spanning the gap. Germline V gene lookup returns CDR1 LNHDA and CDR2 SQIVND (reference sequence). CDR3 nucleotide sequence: TGTGCCAGTAGTATAGGGATAAACACTGAAGCTTTCTTT. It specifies CASSIGINTEAFF.

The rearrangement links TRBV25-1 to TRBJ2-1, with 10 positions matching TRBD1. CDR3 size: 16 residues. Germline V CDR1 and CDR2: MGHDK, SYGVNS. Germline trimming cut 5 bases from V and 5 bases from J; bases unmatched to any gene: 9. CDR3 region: CASSIAGQGTDNEQFF. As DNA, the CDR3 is TGTGCCAGCAGTATTGCGGGACAGGGGACGGACAATGAGCAGTTCTTC.

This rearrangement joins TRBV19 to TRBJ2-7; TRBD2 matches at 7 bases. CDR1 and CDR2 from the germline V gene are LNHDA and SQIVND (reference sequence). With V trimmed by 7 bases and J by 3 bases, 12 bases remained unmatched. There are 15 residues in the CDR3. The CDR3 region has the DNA TGTGCCAGTACCCCCCACGGGGGAGGGCACTACGAGCAGTACTTC. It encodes CASTPHGGGHYEQYF.

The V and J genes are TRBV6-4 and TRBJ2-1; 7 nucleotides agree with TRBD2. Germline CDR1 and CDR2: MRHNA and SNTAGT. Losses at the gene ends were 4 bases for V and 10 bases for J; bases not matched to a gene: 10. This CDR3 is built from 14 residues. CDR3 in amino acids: CASSATGGIGEQFF. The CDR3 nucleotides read TGTGCCAGCAGTGCGACGGGAGGTATAGGGGAGCAGTTCTTC.

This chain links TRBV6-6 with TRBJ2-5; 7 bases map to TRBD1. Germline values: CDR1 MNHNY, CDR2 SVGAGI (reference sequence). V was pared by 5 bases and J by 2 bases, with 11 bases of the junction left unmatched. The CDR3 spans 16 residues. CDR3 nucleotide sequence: TGTGCCAGCAGTCGTAGACAGGGTGGAGCACAAGAGACCCAGTACTTC. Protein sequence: CASSRRQGGAQETQYF.

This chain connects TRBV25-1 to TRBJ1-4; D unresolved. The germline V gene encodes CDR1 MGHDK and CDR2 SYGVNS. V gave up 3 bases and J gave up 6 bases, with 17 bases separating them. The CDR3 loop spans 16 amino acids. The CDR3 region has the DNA TGTGCCAGCAGTGATCGCCGGATCCCAACAGATGAAAAACTGTTTTTT. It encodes CASSDRRIPTDEKLFF.

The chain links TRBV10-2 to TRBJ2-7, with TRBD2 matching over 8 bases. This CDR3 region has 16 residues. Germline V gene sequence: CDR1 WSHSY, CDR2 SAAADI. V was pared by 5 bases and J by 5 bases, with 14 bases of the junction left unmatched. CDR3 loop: CASSPRVAGYFHEQYF. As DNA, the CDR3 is TGCGCCAGCAGTCCCAGGGTAGCGGGATATTTCCACGAGCAGTACTTC.

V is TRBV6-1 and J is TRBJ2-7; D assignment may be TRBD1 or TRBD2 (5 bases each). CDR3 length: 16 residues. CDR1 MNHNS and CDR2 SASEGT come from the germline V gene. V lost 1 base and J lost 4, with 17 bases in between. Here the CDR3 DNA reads TGTGCCAGCAGTGAAGGCTGGGGGATGGTGGGGTACGAGCAGTACTTC. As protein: CASSEGWGMVGYEQYF.

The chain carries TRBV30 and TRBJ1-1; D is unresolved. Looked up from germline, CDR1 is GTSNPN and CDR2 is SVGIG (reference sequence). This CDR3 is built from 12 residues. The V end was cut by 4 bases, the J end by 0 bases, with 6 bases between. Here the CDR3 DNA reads TGTGCCTGGATAGGGATGAACACTGAAGCTTTCTTT. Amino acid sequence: CAWIGMNTEAFF. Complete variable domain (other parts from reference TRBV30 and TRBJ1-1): SQTIHQWPATLVQPVGSPLSLECTVEGTSNPNLYWYRQAAGRGLQLLFYSVGIGQISSEVPQNLSASRPQDRQFILSSKKLLLSDSGFYLCAWIGMNTEAFFGQGTRLTVV.

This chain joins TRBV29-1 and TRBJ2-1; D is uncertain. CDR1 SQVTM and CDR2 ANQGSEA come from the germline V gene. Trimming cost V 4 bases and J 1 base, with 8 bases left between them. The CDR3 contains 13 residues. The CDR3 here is CSVAIVSYNEQFF. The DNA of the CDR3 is TGCAGCGTTGCTATCGTTTCCTACAATGAGCAGTTCTTC.